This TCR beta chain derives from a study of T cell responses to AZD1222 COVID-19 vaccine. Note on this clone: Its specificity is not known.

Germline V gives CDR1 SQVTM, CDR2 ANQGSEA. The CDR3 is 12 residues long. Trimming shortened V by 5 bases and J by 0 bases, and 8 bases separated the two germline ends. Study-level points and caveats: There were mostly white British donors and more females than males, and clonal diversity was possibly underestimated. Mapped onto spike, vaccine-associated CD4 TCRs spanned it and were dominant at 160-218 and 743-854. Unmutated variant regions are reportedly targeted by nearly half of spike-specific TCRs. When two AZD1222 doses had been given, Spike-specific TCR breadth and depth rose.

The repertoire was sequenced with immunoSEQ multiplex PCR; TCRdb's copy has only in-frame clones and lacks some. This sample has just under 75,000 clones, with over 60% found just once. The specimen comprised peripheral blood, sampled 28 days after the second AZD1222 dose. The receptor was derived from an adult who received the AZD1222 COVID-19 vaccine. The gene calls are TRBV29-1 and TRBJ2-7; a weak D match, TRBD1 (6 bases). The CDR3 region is CSVKDSSYEQYF. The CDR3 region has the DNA TGCAGCGTTAAGGACAGCTCCTACGAGCAGTACTTC.